These T cell receptor beta chains were read from a single sample in a study of blood T cell repertoires in COVID-19. Generated by immunoSEQ multiplex PCR, the TCRdb table keeps only in-frame clones and is missing some. The repertoire includes 350,000 or so clones, just over 85% of them detected once, and 4% to 5.5% sits in the top ten. Sequenced material: PBMCs or T cells enriched from blood (not recorded which). These receptors all come from a woman between 40 and 55 years old with acute COVID-19. Both conserved end residues are part of each CDR3. Fields, in order: J gene, clone size, CDR3 length, D gene, V gene, CDR3 DNA, CDR3 protein. D genes are given only for firm matches. Part of the rows lack a size; the others show once, few, many or a class for expanded clones.

TRBJ2-7	NA	16	TRBD2	TRBV7-9	TGTGCCAGCAGCTTACCGGGACTAGCGGGAGATTACGAGCAGTACTTC	CASSLPGLAGDYEQYF
TRBJ2-1	NA	15	NA	TRBV7-2	TGTGCCAGCAGCTTAGGCGGGGTGGGAGACAATGAGCAGTTCTTC	CASSLGGVGDNEQFF
TRBJ1-2	NA	15	TRBD1	TRBV28	TGTGCCAGCAGTCCGCCGACAGGGGTTAACTATGGCTACACCTTC	CASSPPTGVNYGYTF
TRBJ1-1	NA	13	NA	TRBV19	TGTGCCAGTAGCATAAGAGAGAACACTGAAGCTTTCTTT	CASSIRENTEAFF
TRBJ1-2	NA	15	NA	TRBV3-1/TRBV3-2	TGTGCCAGCAGCCAAGTCAGAATGGGGGCCGCTGGCTACACCTTC	CASSQVRMGAAGYTF
TRBJ2-7	NA	15	NA	TRBV28	TGTGCCAGCAGTTTTCAGGGAGGGGGGGCCTACGAGCAGTACTTC	CASSFQGGGAYEQYF
TRBJ2-3	NA	16	TRBD1	TRBV6-5	TGTGCCAGCAGTTACTCGGGGACAGGGGGCACAGATACGCAGTATTTT	CASSYSGTGGTDTQYF
TRBJ2-5	NA	13	NA	TRBV29-1	TGCAGCGTTGAGCAGGGTGTTGGGGAGACCCAGTACTTC	CSVEQGVGETQYF
TRBJ2-7	NA	13	NA	TRBV15	TGTGCCACCAGCAGAGATCGGGTCTACGAGCAGTACTTC	CATSRDRVYEQYF
TRBJ1-2	once	13	NA	TRBV4-3	TGCGCCAGCAGCCAAGACGTCGTTAATGGCTACACCTTC	CASSQDVVNGYTF
TRBJ1-2	once	14	NA	TRBV19	TGTGCCAGTAGTATAGGGTTGACAGACTATGGCTACACCTTC	CASSIGLTDYGYTF
TRBJ1-1	NA	13	NA	TRBV19	TGTGCCAGTAGTACCTCCTTGAACACTGAAGCTTTCTTT	CASSTSLNTEAFF
TRBJ1-1	NA	16	NA	TRBV3-1/TRBV3-2	TGTGCCAGCAGCCAGAAGACCGTCGGGTTGCGAACTGAAGCTTTCTTT	CASSQKTVGLRTEAFF
TRBJ1-1	once	15	TRBD1	TRBV5-4	TGTGCCAGCAGCGCCGGGACAGGGTCGTACACTGAAGCTTTCTTT	CASSAGTGSYTEAFF
TRBJ2-1	NA	17	TRBD1	TRBV7-2	TGTGCCAGCAGCACAACCGGGACAGGCCTCTCCTACAATGAGCAGTTCTTC	CASSTTGTGLSYNEQFF
TRBJ2-7	NA	16	NA	TRBV19	TGTGCCAGTAGTATAGGGGGACTGCCGAGCTCCTACGAGCAGTACTTC	CASSIGGLPSSYEQYF
TRBJ2-5	NA	13	NA	TRBV7-2	TGTGCCAGCAGCTTAGCGTACGGGGAGACCCAGTACTTC	CASSLAYGETQYF
TRBJ1-2	few	12	NA	TRBV5-4	TGTGCCAGCAGCTTGTTGCAGGGAGGCTACACCTTC	CASSLLQGGYTF
TRBJ1-4	few	17	TRBD1	TRBV18	TGTGCCAGCTCAACCACCCGGGACAGGGTATCTAATGAAAAACTGTTTTTT	CASSTTRDRVSNEKLFF
TRBJ2-3	NA	15	TRBD2	TRBV2	TGTGCCAGCAGGCCTCCGGGGGGGCGGGCAGATACGCAGTATTTT	CASRPPGGRADTQYF
TRBJ1-5	NA	17	NA	TRBV19	TGTGCCAGTAGTGTGGACGTTAGGGGGAAAAAAAATCAGCCCCAGCATTTT	CASSVDVRGKKNQPQHF
TRBJ2-7	NA	11	NA	TRBV29-1	TGCAGCGCCACAGGTAGCTACGAGCAGTACTTC	CSATGSYEQYF
TRBJ1-5	NA	14	TRBD1	TRBV7-9	TGTGCCAGCAGCTTAGCAGGGGACAGCGCGCCCCAGCATTTT	CASSLAGDSAPQHF
TRBJ1-2	NA	12	NA	TRBV10-3	TGTGCCATCAGTCAGGACATGTGGGGCTACACCTTC	CAISQDMWGYTF
TRBJ1-4	few	15	TRBD1	TRBV28	TGTGCCAGCAGTACGGGACAGGGGTTCGATGAAAAACTGTTTTTT	CASSTGQGFDEKLFF
TRBJ1-5	NA	13	NA	TRBV28	TGTGCCAGCAGTCTTTGGGGGGGCCAGCCCCAGCATTTT	CASSLWGGQPQHF
TRBJ1-5	NA	15	NA	TRBV21-1	TGTGCCAGCAGCAAAAAAGCCGACAGCTTACAGCCCCAGCATTTT	CASSKKADSLQPQHF
TRBJ1-2	NA	15	TRBD1	TRBV2	TGTGCCAGCAGACCCTCCGACAGGGGGCAGGGTGGCTACACCTTC	CASRPSDRGQGGYTF
TRBJ1-2	NA	16	TRBD1	TRBV27	TGTGCCAGCAGTTTTTTAGACAGGGGGCTGTACTATGGCTACACCTTC	CASSFLDRGLYYGYTF
TRBJ1-1	NA	15	NA	TRBV5-4	TGTGCCAGCAGCGCCAGGGACACGATGAACACTGAAGCTTTCTTT	CASSARDTMNTEAFF
TRBJ1-2	NA	16	TRBD1	TRBV5-1	TGCGCCAGCAGCTTGATCAGAGGGGGCCGAAACTATGGCTACACCTTC	CASSLIRGGRNYGYTF
TRBJ1-1	NA	15	TRBD1	TRBV7-8	TGTGCCAGCAGCTTAGCAAGACAGGGCGTCCCTGAAGCTTTCTTT	CASSLARQGVPEAFF
TRBJ2-1	NA	17	TRBD2	TRBV5-1	TGCGCCAGCAGCTTGGGTTGGCTAGCGGGGGATAACAATGAGCAGTTCTTC	CASSLGWLAGDNNEQFF
TRBJ2-7	NA	17	TRBD1	TRBV19	TGTGCCAGTAGCCCCAAAGGAAGACGGGACAGGGGCCTCAATACAATCTTC	CASSPKGRRDRGLNTIF
TRBJ2-7	NA	12	TRBD2	TRBV6-5	TGTGCCAGCAACCGGGCGCGGGAGGAGCAGTACTTC	CASNRAREEQYF
TRBJ1-3	NA	14	NA	TRBV27	TGTGCCAGCAGGAGTGGGGGGAATGGAAACACCATATATTTT	CASRSGGNGNTIYF
TRBJ1-1	NA	11	NA	TRBV9	TGTGCCAGCAGCCCTCTGACTGAAGCTTTCTTT	CASSPLTEAFF
TRBJ1-5	NA	15	NA	TRBV5-5	TGTGCCAGCAGCTGGACGGGGGGGAGCAATCAGCCCCAGCATTTT	CASSWTGGSNQPQHF
TRBJ1-2	NA	15	TRBD1	TRBV6-2/TRBV6-3	TGTGCCAGCAGTTTGATACCGGGACAGGCCTATGGCTACACCTTC	CASSLIPGQAYGYTF
TRBJ1-5	NA	16	NA	TRBV4-1	TGCGCCAGCAGCCAAGACCCAGGGTATAGCAATCAGCCCCAGCATTTT	CASSQDPGYSNQPQHF
TRBJ1-4	NA	15	NA	TRBV7-8	TGTGCCAGCAGCTTACGGGGGGAGTGGTGGGAAAAACTGTTTTTT	CASSLRGEWWEKLFF
TRBJ2-2	NA	18	NA	TRBV15	TGTGCCACCAGCAAGCAACCGGGACTTATGGAGGTTCCTGGGGAGCTGTTTTTT	CATSKQPGLMEVPGELFF
TRBJ1-2	NA	18	TRBD1	TRBV28	TGTGCCAGCAGCTCAGGGACGAATGGACAGGGTGGAGACTATGGCTACACCTTC	CASSSGTNGQGGDYGYTF
TRBJ1-2	NA	14	TRBD1	TRBV2	TGTGCCAGCAGTGAAGCCAGGGGGCACCAAGGCTACACCTTC	CASSEARGHQGYTF
TRBJ1-1	NA	15	TRBD1	TRBV2	TGTGCCAGCACCAAGACGACAGGGAAGTCCACTGAAGCTTTCTTT	CASTKTTGKSTEAFF
TRBJ2-1	NA	16	TRBD2	TRBV4-2	TGTGCCAGCAGCCAGCGTATAGCGGGGAATTACAATGAGCAGTTCTTC	CASSQRIAGNYNEQFF
TRBJ1-1	NA	12	TRBD1	TRBV11-3	TGTGCCAGCAGCCGAGGACAGGCAGGCGCTTTCTTT	CASSRGQAGAFF
TRBJ2-3	NA	15	NA	TRBV29-1	TGCAGCGTTGAAGACCCAGGTTTTAGCACAGATACGCAGTATTTT	CSVEDPGFSTDTQYF
TRBJ1-6	NA	17	TRBD1	TRBV6-1	TGTGCCAGCAGTGAACCCGACAGGGACCCCTATAATTCACCCCTCCACTTT	CASSEPDRDPYNSPLHF
TRBJ1-1	NA	13	NA	TRBV7-2	TGTGCCAGCAGCCAGGGGAGGAACACTGAAGCTTTCTTT	CASSQGRNTEAFF
TRBJ2-1	NA	15	NA	TRBV5-8	TGTGCCAGCAGCTTGATCTTGCAGGGGAGAAATGAGCAGTTCTTC	CASSLILQGRNEQFF
TRBJ2-2	NA	17	TRBD1	TRBV5-1	TGCGCCAGCAGCTTCCCTTCCGGGACAGGGTTGACCGGGGAGCTGTTTTTT	CASSFPSGTGLTGELFF
TRBJ2-1	NA	16	TRBD2	TRBV7-9	TGTGCCAGCAGCTTCCTATCTAGCGGATTAGGCAATGAGCAGTTCTTC	CASSFLSSGLGNEQFF
TRBJ2-7	NA	15	NA	TRBV7-2	TGTGCCAGCAGCTTAGCACCAGGATTTGGCGACGAGCAGTACTTC	CASSLAPGFGDEQYF
TRBJ2-7	NA	15	TRBD2	TRBV4-1	TGCGCCAGCAGCCAAGGGCGGGGGGCTACCTACGAGCAGTACTTC	CASSQGRGATYEQYF